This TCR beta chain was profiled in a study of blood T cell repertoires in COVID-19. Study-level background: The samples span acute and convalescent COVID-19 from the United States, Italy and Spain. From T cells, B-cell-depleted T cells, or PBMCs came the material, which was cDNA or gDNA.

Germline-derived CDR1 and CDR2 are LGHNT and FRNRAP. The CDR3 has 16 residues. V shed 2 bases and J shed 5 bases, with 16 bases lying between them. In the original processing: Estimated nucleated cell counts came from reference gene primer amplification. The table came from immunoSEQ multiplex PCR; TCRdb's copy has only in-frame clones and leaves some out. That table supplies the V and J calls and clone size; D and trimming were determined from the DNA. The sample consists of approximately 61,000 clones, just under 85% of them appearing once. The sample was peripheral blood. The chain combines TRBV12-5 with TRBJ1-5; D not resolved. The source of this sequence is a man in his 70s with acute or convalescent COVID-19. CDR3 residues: CASGLKISGTYQPQHF. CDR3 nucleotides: TGTGCTAGTGGTTTGAAGATATCCGGTACGTATCAGCCCCAGCATTTT.